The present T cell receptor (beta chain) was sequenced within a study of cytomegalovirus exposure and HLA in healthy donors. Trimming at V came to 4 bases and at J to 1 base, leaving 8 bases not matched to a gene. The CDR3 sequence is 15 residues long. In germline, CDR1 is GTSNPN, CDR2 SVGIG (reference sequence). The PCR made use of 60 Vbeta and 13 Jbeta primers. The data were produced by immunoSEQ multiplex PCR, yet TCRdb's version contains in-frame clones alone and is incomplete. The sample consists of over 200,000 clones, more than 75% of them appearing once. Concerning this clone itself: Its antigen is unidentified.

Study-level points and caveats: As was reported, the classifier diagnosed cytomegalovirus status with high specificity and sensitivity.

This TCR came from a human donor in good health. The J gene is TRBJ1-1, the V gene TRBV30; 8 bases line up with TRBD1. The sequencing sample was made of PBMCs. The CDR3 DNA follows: TGTGCCTGGACCCGCCTCGACAGGGGGAACACTGAAGCTTTCTTT. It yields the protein CAWTRLDRGNTEAFF.